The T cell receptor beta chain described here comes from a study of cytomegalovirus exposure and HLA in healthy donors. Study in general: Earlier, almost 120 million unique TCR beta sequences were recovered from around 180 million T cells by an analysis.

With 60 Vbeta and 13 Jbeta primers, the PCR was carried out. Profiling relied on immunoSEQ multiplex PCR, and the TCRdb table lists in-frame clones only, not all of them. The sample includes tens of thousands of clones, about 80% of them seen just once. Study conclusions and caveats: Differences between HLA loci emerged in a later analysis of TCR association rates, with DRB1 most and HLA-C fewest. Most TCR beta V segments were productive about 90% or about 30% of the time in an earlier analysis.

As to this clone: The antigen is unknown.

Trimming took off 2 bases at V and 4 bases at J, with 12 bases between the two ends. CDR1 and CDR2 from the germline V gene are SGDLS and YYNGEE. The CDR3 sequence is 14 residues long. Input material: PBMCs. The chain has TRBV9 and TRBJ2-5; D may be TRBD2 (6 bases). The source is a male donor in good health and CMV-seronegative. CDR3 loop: CASSVLQGGETQYF. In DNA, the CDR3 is TGTGCCAGCAGCGTCTTGCAGGGAGGAGAGACCCAGTACTTC. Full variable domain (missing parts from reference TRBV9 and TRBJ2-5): DSGVTQTPKHLITATGQRVTLRCSPRSGDLSVYWYQQSLDQGLQFLIQYYNGEERAKGNILERFSAQQFPDLHSELNLSSLELGDSALYFCASSVLQGGETQYFGPGTRLLVL.